Described below is a single TCR beta chain sequence and its context. Its antigen remains unknown. An assay was performed, and its level was deep. TCRdb keeps only in-frame clones here, not all; method: immunoSEQ multiplex PCR. Among about 1.5 million clones listed, approximately 98% were seen once. This record comes from a study of shared clonotypes between healthy human individuals. Study findings and constraints: Non-shared clonotypes were found to have lower generation probabilities than the clonotypes that were shared by all four of the sorted-subset donors. Depth of sequencing was expected to influence donor clonotype sharing. Across subsets, estimated richness was generally greater for naive than for memory populations.

CDR3 length: 16 residues. CDR1 is SGDLS and CDR2 is YYNGEE in the germline V gene. V lost 0 bases to trimming and J lost 3 bases, with 12 bases between them. The origin of this receptor is a man aged 30 to 39 in good health. Specimen: naive CD4+ T cells sorted from blood. Subset given: CD45RA+ positively selected. The rearrangement links TRBV9 to TRBJ2-2, with D perhaps being TRBD1 or TRBD2 (5 bases each). The CDR3 DNA is TGTGCCAGCAGCGTAGTGGGACGTGGATACACCGGGGAGCTGTTTTTT. Translated, it gives CASSVVGRGYTGELFF.